The subject of this entry is one T cell receptor beta chain. The sample originates from a study of shared clonotypes between healthy human individuals. Using immunoSEQ multiplex PCR, the repertoire was profiled, and TCRdb retains in-frame clones only, with some absent. The table shows approximately 2,200,000 clones, with about 93% occurring only once. The trim removed 1 base at V and 8 bases at J, leaving 14 bases unmatched. This CDR3 has 17 amino acids. Germline V gene sequence: CDR1 LGHNA, CDR2 YSLEER. Naive CD8 cells lacked CD45RO and underwent positive selection for CCR7, leaving out terminally differentiated effector memory CD45RA+ cells.

This chain links TRBV4-3 with TRBJ1-3; 7 positions match TRBD1. Sequencing input: naive CD8+ T cells from PBMCs. This TCR was sampled from a young man in good health. Some clones in this sample may be carry-over from other donors' samples. CDR3 nucleotides: TGCGCCAGCAGCCAAGTTATTGGACAGGTTAATCGTCACACCATATATTTT. The encoded protein is CASSQVIGQVNRHTIYF.